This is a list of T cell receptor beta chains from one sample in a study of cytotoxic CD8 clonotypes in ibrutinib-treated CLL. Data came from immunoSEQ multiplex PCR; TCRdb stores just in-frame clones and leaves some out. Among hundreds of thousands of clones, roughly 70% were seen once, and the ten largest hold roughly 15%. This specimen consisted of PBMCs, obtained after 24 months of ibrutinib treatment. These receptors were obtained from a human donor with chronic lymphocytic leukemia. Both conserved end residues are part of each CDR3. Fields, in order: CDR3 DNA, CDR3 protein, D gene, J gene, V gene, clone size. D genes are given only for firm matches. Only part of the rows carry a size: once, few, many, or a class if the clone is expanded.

CDR3 DNA: TGTGCCAGCAGCCCCTCCGGGCCGACAGATACGCAGTATTTT; CDR3 protein: CASSPSGPTDTQYF; D gene: NA; J gene: TRBJ2-3; V gene: TRBV9; clone size: once
CDR3 DNA: TGTGCCATCAGTAAAGGAGCGGGAGGAAACTACGAGCAGTACTTC; CDR3 protein: CAISKGAGGNYEQYF; D gene: TRBD2; J gene: TRBJ2-7; V gene: TRBV10-3; clone size: NA
CDR3 DNA: TGCGCCAGCAGTCTCGGCTCCGCTGTTGGCTACACCTTC; CDR3 protein: CASSLGSAVGYTF; D gene: NA; J gene: TRBJ1-2; V gene: TRBV5-1; clone size: NA
CDR3 DNA: TGTGCCAGCAGCTTATCTAGCGGGATCTACGAGCAGTACTTC; CDR3 protein: CASSLSSGIYEQYF; D gene: TRBD2; J gene: TRBJ2-7; V gene: TRBV7-9; clone size: NA
CDR3 DNA: TGCAGCGTTGAAGTAGTCAGCACAGATACGCAGTATTTT; CDR3 protein: CSVEVVSTDTQYF; D gene: NA; J gene: TRBJ2-3; V gene: TRBV29-1; clone size: few
CDR3 DNA: TGTGCCAGCAGCGTAGACAGGGGGCCCGGAAACACCATATATTTT; CDR3 protein: CASSVDRGPGNTIYF; D gene: TRBD1; J gene: TRBJ1-3; V gene: TRBV9; clone size: NA
CDR3 DNA: TGTGCCAGCAGCTTCTTAACCGGGGAGCTGTTTTTT; CDR3 protein: CASSFLTGELFF; D gene: NA; J gene: TRBJ2-2; V gene: TRBV7-2; clone size: NA
CDR3 DNA: TGTGCCAGCAGCTTAGGAGCTTTGGCGGCACAAGAGACCCAGTACTTC; CDR3 protein: CASSLGALAAQETQYF; D gene: NA; J gene: TRBJ2-5; V gene: TRBV13; clone size: NA
CDR3 DNA: TGTGCCTGTTCCCCAGGGACCACTGAAGCTTTCTTT; CDR3 protein: CACSPGTTEAFF; D gene: NA; J gene: TRBJ1-1; V gene: TRBV30; clone size: NA
CDR3 DNA: TGCGGCGGTGCCTATAATGAAAAACTGTTTTTT; CDR3 protein: CGGAYNEKLFF; D gene: NA; J gene: TRBJ1-4; V gene: TRBV20-1; clone size: NA
CDR3 DNA: TGTGCCGTCTCCACCGGGACAAGAAGCACAGATACGCAGTATTTT; CDR3 protein: CAVSTGTRSTDTQYF; D gene: NA; J gene: TRBJ2-3; V gene: TRBV10-3; clone size: NA
CDR3 DNA: TGTGCCAGCAGTTACTCGACGACAGGGGACACTGAAGCTTTCTTT; CDR3 protein: CASSYSTTGDTEAFF; D gene: TRBD1; J gene: TRBJ1-1; V gene: TRBV6-5; clone size: NA
CDR3 DNA: TGTGCCAGCAGAAGGACTAGCACCCATGAGCAGTTCTTC; CDR3 protein: CASRRTSTHEQFF; D gene: TRBD2; J gene: TRBJ2-1; V gene: TRBV6-5; clone size: few
CDR3 DNA: TGTGCCAGTAGTATTTCGGATCAGCCCCAGCATTTT; CDR3 protein: CASSISDQPQHF; D gene: NA; J gene: TRBJ1-5; V gene: TRBV19; clone size: NA
CDR3 DNA: TGTGCCAGCAGGCGGGACAGGGGCACTGAAGCTTTCTTT; CDR3 protein: CASRRDRGTEAFF; D gene: TRBD1; J gene: TRBJ1-1; V gene: TRBV6-5; clone size: few
CDR3 DNA: TGCAGCGTTGGGAACCTACCTAACTATGGCTACACCTTC; CDR3 protein: CSVGNLPNYGYTF; D gene: NA; J gene: TRBJ1-2; V gene: TRBV29-1; clone size: NA
CDR3 DNA: TGTGCCAGCTGGGAAGCGTCGGGCGAGCAGTACTTC; CDR3 protein: CASWEASGEQYF; D gene: NA; J gene: TRBJ2-7; V gene: TRBV27; clone size: NA
CDR3 DNA: TGTGCCAGCAGCTTTGGGACAGGACGATCACGGGATCACGAGCAGTACTTC; CDR3 protein: CASSFGTGRSRDHEQYF; D gene: TRBD1; J gene: TRBJ2-7; V gene: TRBV7-9; clone size: NA
CDR3 DNA: TGTGCCAGCTCACAGGGGGTAAACACTGAAGCTTTCTTT; CDR3 protein: CASSQGVNTEAFF; D gene: NA; J gene: TRBJ1-1; V gene: TRBV18; clone size: NA
CDR3 DNA: TGCGCCAGCAGCCAAGGAATAATAGCGGATGGCACAGATACGCAGTATTTT; CDR3 protein: CASSQGIIADGTDTQYF; D gene: NA; J gene: TRBJ2-3; V gene: TRBV4-1; clone size: NA
CDR3 DNA: TGTGCCAGCAGCCCGGGAGGCTACGAGCAGTACTTC; CDR3 protein: CASSPGGYEQYF; D gene: TRBD2; J gene: TRBJ2-7; V gene: TRBV4-2; clone size: NA
CDR3 DNA: TGCAGTGCTAGACAAGAGACCCAGTACTTC; CDR3 protein: CSARQETQYF; D gene: NA; J gene: TRBJ2-5; V gene: TRBV20-1; clone size: few